These 27 T cell receptor beta chains share one sample of origin, sequenced in a study of T cell changes during pregnancy in multiple sclerosis. Generated by immunoSEQ multiplex PCR, the TCRdb table keeps only in-frame clones and is missing some. The sample yields tens of thousands of clones, roughly 90% seen once. Sequences were derived from peripheral blood, sampled in the second trimester of pregnancy. The receptors here all came from a female donor with multiple sclerosis, enrolled in a pregnancy study.

This clone was seen just once. The CDR3 coding sequence is TGTGCCAGCAGCACTCAGACAGGGACCACAGATACGCAGTATTTT. It specifies CASSTQTGTTDTQYF. The chain has TRBV5-5 and TRBJ2-3; 7 bases are shared with TRBD1. The junction had 7 bases not matched to a gene; V was cut back by 4 bases and J by 2 bases. The CDR3 has 15 amino acids. Germline V gives CDR1 SGHKS, CDR2 YYEKEE (reference sequence).

The V gene is TRBV5-6, the J gene TRBJ2-3; the match to TRBD1 covers 7 bases. V trimming: 4 bases; J trimming: 4 bases; junction bases outside the gene matches: 6. CDR3 length equals 14 residues. The germline V gene encodes CDR1 SGHDT and CDR2 YYEEEE. The CDR3 region is CASSPRGGPDTQYF. CDR3 DNA: TGTGCCAGCAGCCCGCGAGGGGGCCCAGATACGCAGTATTTT.

This clone was observed a single time. V is TRBV27 and J is TRBJ2-7, with 11 bases fitting TRBD2. V gave up 5 bases and J gave up 1 base; unmatched junction bases: 4. This CDR3 is built from 15 residues. The germline V gene encodes CDR1 MNHEY and CDR2 SMNVEV (reference sequence). CDR3 sequence (DNA): TGTGCCAGCAGTCTCGGGACTAGCGGTTCCTACGAGCAGTACTTC. Translated, it gives CASSLGTSGSYEQYF.

The gene calls are TRBV2 and TRBJ1-4; D unresolved. This CDR3 is 12 amino acids long. Trimming cost V 4 bases and J 8 bases, with 8 bases left between them. Looked up from germline, CDR1 is SNHLY and CDR2 is FYNNEI. Here the CDR3 DNA reads TGTGCCAGCAGTGTCACCAGGGAAAAACTGTTTTTT. Its translation: CASSVTREKLFF. The variable domain in full, completed from reference TRBV2 and TRBJ1-4, reads EPEVTQTPSHQVTQMGQEVILRCVPISNHLYFYWYRQILGQKVEFLVSFYNNEISEKSEIFDDQFSVERPDGSNFTLKIRSTKLEDSAMYFCASSVTREKLFFGSGTQLSVL.

This clone was seen only a few times. The V call is TRBV2, the J call TRBJ1-3; D perhaps matches TRBD1 (6 bases). This CDR3 has 16 amino acids. CDR1 and CDR2 (germline): SNHLY, FYNNEI. V was clipped by 6 bases and J by 2 bases, with 17 bases between them. The CDR3 nucleotides read TGTGCCAGCAGGAAAATTACAGGGTCTGCTGGAAACACCATATATTTT. Translation: CASRKITGSAGNTIYF.

The chain couples TRBV9 to TRBJ1-1; TRBD1 is a possible D gene (6 bases). Germline CDR1 reads SGDLS; CDR2 reads YYNGEE. V was cut by 0 bases and J by 8 bases, with 8 bases left in between. This CDR3 spans 12 amino acids. This chain's CDR3 is CASSVETGEAFF. CDR3 sequence (DNA): TGTGCCAGCAGCGTAGAAACAGGGGAAGCTTTCTTT.

The V gene is TRBV19, the J gene TRBJ2-7; tentatively, D is TRBD2 (6 bases). Germline-derived CDR1 and CDR2 are LNHDA and SQIVND (reference sequence). Trimming left V 5 bases short and J 6 bases short, with 17 bases between. The CDR3 consists of 14 residues. This CDR3 reads CASSPGLTRSEQYF. In DNA, the CDR3 is TGTGCCAGTAGTCCCGGGTTGACTAGAAGCGAGCAGTACTTC.

V is TRBV18 and J is TRBJ2-7, with a possible D match to TRBD2 (5 bases). Deletions cut 3 bases from V and 3 bases from J, with 9 bases between. Per germline, CDR1 KGHSH and CDR2 LQKENI. CDR3 length equals 13 residues. The CDR3 region has the DNA TGTGCCAGCTCACCCGTCGGGAACTACGAGCAGTACTTC. As protein: CASSPVGNYEQYF.

V gene TRBV27 combines with J gene TRBJ2-3; D perhaps matches TRBD2 (6 bases). The V gene's germline CDR1 is MNHEY and CDR2 SMNVEV (reference sequence). V dropped 6 bases and J dropped 0 bases, with 22 bases sitting between them. This CDR3 has 18 amino acids. The CDR3 DNA follows: TGTGCCAGCAGGGGTTGGCGCGGGGATTCCCTCAGCACAGATACGCAGTATTTT. It yields the protein CASRGWRGDSLSTDTQYF.

The genes are TRBV11-3 and TRBJ2-1; 7 bases fit TRBD2. Germline lookup yields CDR1 SGHNT and CDR2 YENEEA. CDR3 length: 14 amino acids. Trimming removed 5 bases from V and 8 bases from J; junction bases left unmatched: 9. DNA for the CDR3: TGTGCCAGCAGCCCCGGACTAGAAGGCTATGAGCAGTTCTTC. As protein: CASSPGLEGYEQFF.

V and J are TRBV10-3 and TRBJ2-3; D gene ambiguous. The germline V gene has CDR1 ENHRY and CDR2 SYGVKD. V lost 1 base, J lost 4 bases, and 6 bases lay in between. There are 13 residues in the CDR3. The CDR3 DNA is TGTGCCATCAGTGAGTACAAACCAGATACGCAGTATTTT. Translated: CAISEYKPDTQYF.

The chain uses TRBV5-5 and TRBJ1-1; D remains unclear. With 3 bases removed from V and 3 bases from J, the gap between germline ends came to 21 bases. Germline values: CDR1 SGHKS, CDR2 YYEKEE (reference sequence). The CDR3 totals 17 residues. CDR3 residues: CASSSGLRGLVHTEAFF. The DNA for the CDR3 is TGTGCCAGCAGCTCCGGTTTGCGGGGTCTGGTACACACTGAAGCTTTCTTT. The full variable domain, with the rest looked up from reference TRBV5-5 and TRBJ1-1, is DAGVTQSPTHLIKTRGQQVTLRCSPISGHKSVSWYQQVLGQGPQFIFQYYEKEERGRGNFPDRFSARQFPNYSSELNVNALLLGDSALYLCASSSGLRGLVHTEAFFGQGTRLTVV.

The sample holds one count of this clone. J is TRBJ1-1 and V is TRBV6-5; 9 nucleotides match TRBD1. The germline V gene encodes CDR1 MNHEY and CDR2 SVGAGI. The CDR3 spans 15 residues. Trimming at V came to 5 bases and at J to 2 bases, leaving 6 bases not matched to a gene. The CDR3 region is CASSGRQGGNTEAFF. DNA of the CDR3: TGTGCCAGCAGTGGCCGACAGGGGGGCAACACTGAAGCTTTCTTT.

Only one count was recorded for this clone. The genes are TRBV27 and TRBJ2-3; 11 bases align to TRBD1. The length of the CDR3 is 15 residues. Germline assignment: CDR1 MNHEY and CDR2 SMNVEV (reference sequence). After removal of 6 bases from V and 1 base from J, the junction contained 3 bases not matched to a gene. The CDR3 protein is CASSPGQGGTDTQYF. CDR3 sequence (DNA): TGTGCCAGCAGCCCGGGACAGGGGGGCACAGATACGCAGTATTTT.

The chain is built from TRBV6-5 and TRBJ2-4; D perhaps matches TRBD1 (5 bases). From germline, CDR1 is MNHEY and CDR2 SVGAGI. V dropped 6 bases and J dropped 0 bases, with 9 bases sitting between them. The CDR3 covers 14 residues. This chain's CDR3 is CASSQGVAKNIQYF. Here the CDR3 DNA reads TGTGCCAGCAGCCAAGGGGTAGCCAAAAACATTCAGTACTTC.

This clone was seen a handful of times. The V gene is TRBV2, the J gene TRBJ1-1; possible D gene TRBD1, 6 bases. V lost 5 bases, J lost 4 bases, and 14 bases lay in between. CDR1 SNHLY and CDR2 FYNNEI come from the germline V gene. The CDR3 totals 14 residues. CDR3 in DNA: TGTGCCAGCAGTTATCTATGGGGGCGCACTGAAGCTTTCTTT. Amino acids: CASSYLWGRTEAFF.

By share, this clone counts as medium-sized. The chain has TRBV4-1 and TRBJ1-5; possible D gene TRBD1, 5 bases. CDR3 length: 15 amino acids. Per the germline V gene, CDR1 is MGHRA and CDR2 is YSYEKL. V was clipped by 4 bases and J by 2 bases, with 12 bases between them. CDR3: CASSPEPGGNQPQHF. The CDR3 DNA sequence: TGCGCCAGCAGCCCCGAGCCGGGGGGCAATCAGCCCCAGCATTTT.

The chain is built from TRBV9 and TRBJ2-3; 13 bases map to TRBD2. Trimming cost V 2 bases and J 3 bases; bases outside gene matches: 3. CDR1 is SGDLS, CDR2 YYNGEE, per germline. The CDR3 contains 16 residues. CDR3 coding DNA: TGTGCCAGCAGCGTCGCGGGACTAGCGGGGACAGATACGCAGTATTTT. Translation gives CASSVAGLAGTDTQYF.

A few counts support this clone. The V gene is TRBV6-4, the J gene TRBJ2-3; 8 positions agree with TRBD1. Germline CDR1 and CDR2: MRHNA and SNTAGT. V dropped 2 bases and J dropped 1; count of bases not matched to a gene: 5. CDR3 length: 16 residues. CDR3 residues: CASSDGGQGGTDTQYF. Here the CDR3 DNA reads TGTGCCAGCAGTGACGGAGGACAGGGAGGCACAGATACGCAGTATTTT.

CDR3 sequence reads: CASSSYQGAGKETQYF. CDR3 in DNA: TGTGCCAGCAGTTCTTATCAGGGGGCCGGAAAAGAGACCCAGTACTTC. V usage is TRBV28 and J usage is TRBJ2-5; 8 bases map to TRBD1. Losses at the gene ends were 4 bases for V and 3 bases for J; bases not matched to a gene: 10. The CDR3 length is 16 residues. CDR1 is MDHEN and CDR2 is SYDVKM in the germline V gene. The full variable domain, in which reference TRBV28 and TRBJ2-5 provide the parts outside the CDR3, is DVKVTQSSRYLVKRTGEKVFLECVQDMDHENMFWYRQDPGLGLRLIYFSYDVKMKEKGDIPEGYSVSREKKERFSLILESASTNQTSMYLCASSSYQGAGKETQYFGPGTRLLVL.

The chain couples TRBV28 to TRBJ2-7, with 8 bases fitting TRBD2. V dropped 7 bases and J dropped 2; count of bases not matched to a gene: 16. The CDR3 contains 17 residues. Germline loops: CDR1 MDHEN, CDR2 SYDVKM. CDR3 in amino acids: CASTTGLARMFAYEQYF. CDR3 DNA: TGTGCCAGCACCACAGGACTAGCCAGGATGTTCGCCTACGAGCAGTACTTC.

V is TRBV7-9 and J is TRBJ2-3, with TRBD2 matching 9 bases. The CDR3 totals 16 residues. J was trimmed by 4 bases and V by 1 base; bases with no gene match: 6. Looked up from germline, CDR1 is SEHNR and CDR2 is FQNEAQ (reference sequence). CDR3 nucleotides: TGTGCCAGCAGCTTAGTACCGGCGGGAGGGTCAGATACGCAGTATTTT. This codes for CASSLVPAGGSDTQYF.

The rearrangement links TRBV9 to TRBJ2-3; 10 positions agree with TRBD2. This CDR3 spans 17 amino acids. V was pared by 3 bases and J by 0 bases, with 7 bases of the junction left unmatched. Germline-derived CDR1 and CDR2 are SGDLS and YYNGEE. The CDR3 nucleotides read TGTGCCAGCAGCGAGCGGGGGGGGGCCTATAGCACAGATACGCAGTATTTT. This encodes CASSERGGAYSTDTQYF. Full variable domain (outside the CDR3, taken from reference TRBV9 and TRBJ2-3): DSGVTQTPKHLITATGQRVTLRCSPRSGDLSVYWYQQSLDQGLQFLIQYYNGEERAKGNILERFSAQQFPDLHSELNLSSLELGDSALYFCASSERGGAYSTDTQYFGPGTRLTVL.

The J gene is TRBJ2-7, the V gene TRBV2, with D perhaps matching TRBD1 (5 bases). The V gene lost 6 bases and the J gene lost 2 bases, with 17 bases spanning the gap. Per the germline V gene, CDR1 is SNHLY and CDR2 is FYNNEI. CDR3 length: 15 amino acids. CDR3 amino acids: CASREQAAGTYEQYF. CDR3 DNA sequence: TGTGCCAGCAGAGAACAGGCCGCCGGCACCTACGAGCAGTACTTC. Using reference TRBV2 and TRBJ2-7 for the parts outside the CDR3, the full variable domain is EPEVTQTPSHQVTQMGQEVILRCVPISNHLYFYWYRQILGQKVEFLVSFYNNEISEKSEIFDDQFSVERPDGSNFTLKIRSTKLEDSAMYFCASREQAAGTYEQYFGPGTRLTVT.

This clone showed up just once. This chain connects TRBV4-1 to TRBJ2-7, with TRBD2 as a possible D gene (5 bases). Trimming removed 1 base at V and 3 bases at J, with 7 bases between. The germline gives CDR1 MGHRA, CDR2 YSYEKL. The length of the CDR3 is 13 residues. The CDR3 here is CASSQGRDYEQYF. CDR3 coding DNA: TGCGCCAGCAGCCAAGGACGGGACTACGAGCAGTACTTC.

V is TRBV20-1 and J is TRBJ1-1; no definite D call. V was trimmed by 5 bases and J by 1 base, leaving 5 bases between them. The germline V gene has CDR1 DFQATT and CDR2 SNEGSKA (reference sequence). The CDR3 runs to 11 residues. The CDR3 here is CSAERNTEAFF. As DNA, the CDR3 is TGCAGTGCTGAGAGGAACACTGAAGCTTTCTTT.

The CDR3 is CASNTRAGTTYEQYF. CDR3 nucleotides: TGTGCCAGCAACACCCGGGCAGGGACTACCTACGAGCAGTACTTC. This sequence joins TRBV6-1 and TRBJ2-7; 7 positions agree with TRBD2. V lost 7 bases to trimming and J lost 2 bases; unmatched junction nucleotides: 11. Germline V gives CDR1 MNHNS, CDR2 SASEGT. This CDR3 contains 15 residues.